This T cell receptor (beta chain) was obtained from a study of T-cell reconstitution after alpha-beta-depleted transplantation in children. General observations from the study: By about two months after transplant, alpha-beta T cells reportedly arose from several hundred graft clones that had expanded. At day 60, the high TCRbeta diversity found in some patients originated from recipient T cells and thymic progenitors that had survived. Among T cells one year after transplant, newly produced cells accounted for most counts and diversity.

The CDR3 loop spans 13 amino acids. CDR1 LGHNT and CDR2 FRNRAP come from the germline V gene. The V end lost 4 bases, the J end lost 6 bases, and 11 bases lay between the germline ends. This clonotype was detected a few times. Its antigen is unknown. During its preparation, the TCRbeta library received unique molecular identifiers. A single record per CDR3 protein comes from TCRdb applying MiXCR to the PCR reads. The repertoire holds hundreds of thousands of distinct CDR3 sequences, with roughly 7.8% as singletons. This sequence was found in a female patient aged 2-15 years who had a stem cell transplant for Fanconi anemia, so the T cells may come from the graft donor. The sample consisted of peripheral blood, taken 360 days after TCRalphabeta/CD19-depleted stem cell transplant. This sequence joins TRBV12-5 and TRBJ2-3; D might be TRBD1 (5 bases). In DNA, the CDR3 is TGTGCTAGTGGTTCTCAGGGATCCGATACGCAGTATTTT. Translated, it gives CASGSQGSDTQYF.